A selection of T cell receptor beta chains follows, all from one sample in a study of response to subunit inactivated influenza vaccine. TCRdb re-derived calls from the RT-PCR reads in MiXCR, one entry per CDR3 protein. The repertoire has more than 550,000 distinct CDR3 sequences, 10% to 12% of them found once; the top ten carry about 11%. These records were also assigned to another study, of T cells expressing NK-cell markers.

The sample was PBMCs from blood, taken on the day of vaccination. Receptors originate from a man aged 45-65 years who received an inactivated influenza vaccine. Each CDR3 is given without its conserved first and last residue. The order of the fields is D gene, V gene, clone size, J gene, CDR3 protein. A D gene is named only where the DNA matches it firmly. For some rows the clone size is stated as once, few or many, or as a class when expanded; others skip it.

>NA|TRBV7-9|NA|TRBJ2-7
ASSLDLSSSEQY
>NA|TRBV10-3|NA|TRBJ2-5
AISESSMPAQETQY
>TRBD1|TRBV15|NA|TRBJ2-7
ATSRDLTGGKHEQY
>TRBD2|TRBV20-1|few|TRBJ2-1
SATSRRDYRNEQF
>NA|TRBV10-3|NA|TRBJ2-7
AISEARITYEQY
>NA|TRBV24-1|few|TRBJ2-1
ATSDLPRTGEQF
>NA|TRBV11-2|NA|TRBJ2-1
ASSRSVSFDEQF
>NA|TRBV24-1|few|TRBJ2-1
ATSESGPLGSYNEQF
>NA|TRBV4-1|few|TRBJ2-2
ASSPPAGKNTGELF
>TRBD1|TRBV5-1|many|TRBJ2-7
ASSLGQGGYEQY
>TRBD2|TRBV20-1|few|TRBJ2-1
SARDRVAGAFNEQF
>NA|TRBV20-1|few|TRBJ2-3
SVLGLVTDTQY
>NA|TRBV11-1|NA|TRBJ2-5
ASSLGNRDETQY
>NA|TRBV30|NA|TRBJ2-3
AWGVTDTQY
>NA|TRBV29-1|few|TRBJ2-5
SVPGIFGETQY
>NA|TRBV29-1|NA|TRBJ2-3
SVGPTGTDTQY